This T cell receptor beta chain was obtained from a study of cytomegalovirus exposure and HLA in healthy donors. A multiplex PCR was run with 60 Vbeta primers and 13 Jbeta primers. Produced via immunoSEQ multiplex PCR; TCRdb's table is partial and in-frame only. Seen here are 150,000 to 200,000 clones, around three quarters observed once, and the top ten hold 1.9%. Sequencing input: PBMCs. The sequence was collected from a man aged 25 to 40 in good health and CMV-seronegative.

In nucleotides, the CDR3 is TGTGCCAGCAGCGTAGAGTTAAGGGACAGGACTAACAATGAGCAGTTCTTC. Its protein is CASSVELRDRTNNEQFF. V and J are TRBV9 and TRBJ2-1; 8 nucleotides line up with TRBD1. Trimming at V came to 0 bases and at J to 5 bases, leaving 10 bases not matched to a gene. Germline V gene sequence: CDR1 SGDLS, CDR2 YYNGEE. The CDR3 is made up of 17 amino acids.